This TCR beta chain is from a study of chemoradiotherapy in HPV16-positive cancers (dated by TCRdb to 2022 to 2024). The study in broad terms: Using functional T-cell assays on cells from a couple of HPV16-positive patients, the researchers defined candidate HPV-specific T-cell clones and common TCR motifs. The study asked whether T-cell immunity against the HPV oncoproteins E6 and E7 changes during chemoradiotherapy and whether it affects survival. The candidate HPV-specific TCRs and motifs were subsequently tracked in TCR repertoires obtained from roughly 90 patients with HPV-related cancers. General study outcomes and caveats: The functional definition of HPV-specific T cells was derived from only a couple of HPV16-positive patients, and the survival association was reported for HPV16-positive patients. Expansion of candidate HPV-specific clones and E7-related TCR motifs was observed in the tumor microenvironment during treatment, whereas no such expansion was observed for non-HPV-specific T cells. Improved recurrence-free survival in HPV16-positive patients was associated with expansion of HPV-responsive T cells during chemoradiotherapy.

The method was the immunoSEQ multiplex PCR assay. This immuneACCESS table, as held by TCRdb, lists in-frame sequences with V and J called but not all clones. Of the missing ones, under half trace to an unresolved V gene in checked studies; the others have no known cause. The sample data list about 68,000 clones, and about 90% of these were observed just once. 4% to 4.5% of the sample lies in the top ten. This clone was counted a single time. The antigen this receptor binds is unknown. Base-call qualities are not available, and no considerably larger clone is one nucleotide away. Because repertoires were sampled repeatedly during chemoradiotherapy, clonal expansion in the tumor microenvironment could be followed. This TCR was sampled from a human donor with HPV-associated anogenital cancer. The specimen was blood, collected from a patient who underwent chemoradiotherapy.

The nucleotide sequence reads TGTGCCAGCATGAGGGCGGGACAGGGTGATCAGCCCCAGCATTTT. Its protein reads: CASMRAGQGDQPQHF. The chain uses TRBV27 and TRBJ1-5, with TRBD1 identical over 9 junction bases. The CDR3 contains 15 residues, cysteine and phenylalanine counted. The only DNA kept is the CDR3, 45 bases in frame from the first base. CDR1 and CDR2, looked up from the germline V gene (reference sequence), are MNHEY and SMNVEV. V is trimmed back by 7 bases and J by 5 bases, and the junction contains 9 bases that no gene match accounts for.